One and the same sample provided the 2 T cell receptor beta chains below, sequenced in a study of cytomegalovirus exposure and HLA in healthy donors. The PCR made use of 60 Vbeta and 13 Jbeta primers. Clones were sequenced by immunoSEQ multiplex PCR, and TCRdb holds only the in-frame ones, with some missing. The sample holds approximately 150,000 clones, about 80% seen once. The source material was PBMCs. The source of these receptors is a woman aged 40 to 49 in good health and CMV-seronegative.

CDR3 sequence: CASNPTGGPRTFKGTDTQYF. The CDR3 DNA is TGTGCCAGTAACCCCACGGGGGGACCGAGAACTTTCAAGGGCACAGATACGCAGTATTTT. The chain couples TRBV19 to TRBJ2-3; 7 nucleotides align to TRBD2. This CDR3 has 20 amino acids. The germline gives CDR1 LNHDA, CDR2 SQIVND (reference sequence). Unmatched junction bases numbered 23, after V lost 7 bases and J lost 1 base.

Worth noting for this clone: A junction end diverges from the germline sequence, so it may reflect a read error. DNA for the CDR3: TGCGCCAGCAGCTTGTCCCTTCTAGGGGACTCCGGGGCCAACGGCCTGACTTTC. It specifies CASSLSLLGDSGANGLTF. V gene TRBV5-1 combines with J gene TRBJ2-6, with a possible D match to TRBD2 (6 bases). Germline values: CDR1 SGHRS, CDR2 YFSETQ. This CDR3 has 18 residues.